This T cell receptor (beta chain) was captured by sequencing in a study of control samples from healthy donors and cancer patients. Data came from immunoSEQ multiplex PCR; TCRdb stores just in-frame clones and leaves some out. The table records 75,000 to 100,000 clones, roughly 90% of them present only once. The sequencing sample was made of blood. The source of this sequence is a man between 45 and 60 years old in good health.

CDR3: CASGLVWGNEQFF. Here the CDR3 DNA reads TGTGCTAGTGGTTTGGTTTGGGGGAATGAGCAGTTCTTC. V and J are TRBV12-5 and TRBJ2-1; tentatively, D is TRBD1 or TRBD2 (5 bases each). The CDR3 totals 13 residues. Germline lookup yields CDR1 LGHNT and CDR2 FRNRAP. Trimming stripped 0 bases from V and 7 bases from J, with 7 bases between.